The present TCR beta chain was sequenced within a study of regulatory T cells in long-lasting Graves disease. Across the whole study: Freshly diagnosed Graves' patients had used antithyroid drugs for under 3 months.

This clonotype was detected only a few times. Antigen unknown. Combining iRepertoire HTBI primers with Arm-PCR of CDR3 regions, the authors built TCR beta libraries. One entry per CDR3 protein, called by TCRdb with MiXCR from the multiplex PCR reads. The sample gives a few hundred thousand distinct CDR3 sequences, roughly a fifth of which show up once; about an eighth is in the top ten. The study's findings and limits: Persistent disease was characterized by preferential usage of TRBV28, TRBJ1-2 and TRBJ2-5. Persistent Graves' patients had lower TCR diversity than newly diagnosed ones.

Per germline, CDR1 MNHNS and CDR2 SASEGT. With V trimmed by 10 bases and J by 1 base, 10 bases remained unmatched. This CDR3 is 16 amino acids long. Time point here: newly diagnosed GD, antithyroid drugs for less than 3 months. RNA extracted from PBMCs served as the sequencing template. The same sample was also studied in work on T cells in Graves' hyperthyroidism and ophthalmopathy. This second report adds: The study used the HTBI primer set for a first-round RT-PCR of the TCR CDR3.

The receptor was derived from a woman between 25 and 40 years old with Graves disease. This sequence joins TRBV6-1 and TRBJ2-2; 9 positions match TRBD2. The sample was peripheral blood mononuclear cells (PBMCs), taken at new diagnosis, from a patient treated with antithyroid drugs. CDR3 sequence (DNA): TGTGCCACTCTAGGCGGGGGGGTTTTGAACACCGGGGAGCTGTTTTTT. This sequence encodes CATLGGGVLNTGELFF.